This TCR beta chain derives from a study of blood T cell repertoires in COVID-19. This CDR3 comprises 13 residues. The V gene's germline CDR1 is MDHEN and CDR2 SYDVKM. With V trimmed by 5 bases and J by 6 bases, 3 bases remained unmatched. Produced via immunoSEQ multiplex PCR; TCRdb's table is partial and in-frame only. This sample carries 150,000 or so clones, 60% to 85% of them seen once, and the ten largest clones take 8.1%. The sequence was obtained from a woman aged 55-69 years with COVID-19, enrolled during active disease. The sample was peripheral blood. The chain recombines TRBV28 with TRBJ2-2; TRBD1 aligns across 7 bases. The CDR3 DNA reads TGTGCCAGCAGTGTAACAGGGGCCGGGGAGCTGTTTTTT. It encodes CASSVTGAGELFF.